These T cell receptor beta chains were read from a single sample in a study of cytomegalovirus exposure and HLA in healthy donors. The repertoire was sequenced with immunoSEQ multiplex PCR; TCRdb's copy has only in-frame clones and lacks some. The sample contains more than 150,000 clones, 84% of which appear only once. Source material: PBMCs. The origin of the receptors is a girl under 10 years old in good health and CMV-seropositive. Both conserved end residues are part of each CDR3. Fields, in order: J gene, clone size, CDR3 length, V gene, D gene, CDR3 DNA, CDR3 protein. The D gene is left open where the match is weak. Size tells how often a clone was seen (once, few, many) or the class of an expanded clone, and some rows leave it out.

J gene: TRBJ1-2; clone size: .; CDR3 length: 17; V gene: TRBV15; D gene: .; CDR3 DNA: TGTGCCACCAGCAGAGCTTTTACGGAGCCGCCTAACTATGGCTACACCTTC; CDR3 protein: CATSRAFTEPPNYGYTF
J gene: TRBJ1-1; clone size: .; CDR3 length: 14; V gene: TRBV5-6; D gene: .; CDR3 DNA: TGTGCCAGTACCTTTGGACAGATTAACACTGAAGCTTTCTTT; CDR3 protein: CASTFGQINTEAFF
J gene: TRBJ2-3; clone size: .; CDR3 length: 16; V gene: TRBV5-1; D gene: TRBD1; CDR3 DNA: TGCGCCAGCAGCCTCGGGACAGGGGGCCCCATAGATACGCAGTATTTT; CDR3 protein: CASSLGTGGPIDTQYF
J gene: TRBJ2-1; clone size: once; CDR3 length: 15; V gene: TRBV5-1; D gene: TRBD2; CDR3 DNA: TGCGCCAGCAGCTTGAGCCCGCTAGCGGGAGGGCCGGAGTTCTTC; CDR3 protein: CASSLSPLAGGPEFF
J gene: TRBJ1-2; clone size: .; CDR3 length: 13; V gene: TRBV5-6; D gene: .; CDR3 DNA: TGTGCCAGCAGCTTGCGGCAGGGATATGGCTACACCTTC; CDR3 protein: CASSLRQGYGYTF
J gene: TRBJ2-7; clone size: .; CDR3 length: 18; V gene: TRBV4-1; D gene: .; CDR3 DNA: TGCGCCAGCAGCCAAGCGCGGTTGCCCAGATTTATATTCTACGAGCAGTACTTC; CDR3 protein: CASSQARLPRFIFYEQYF
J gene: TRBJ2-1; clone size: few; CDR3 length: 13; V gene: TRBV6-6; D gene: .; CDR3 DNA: TGTGCCAGCAGGCAAAAAGCGGACAATGAGCAGTTCTTC; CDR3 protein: CASRQKADNEQFF
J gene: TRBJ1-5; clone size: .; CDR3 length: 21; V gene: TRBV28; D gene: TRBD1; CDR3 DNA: TGTGCCAGCAGCCTCGGGGACAGGCCAGCCCAAAGGGTATATAGCAATCAGCCCCAGCATTTT; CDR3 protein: CASSLGDRPAQRVYSNQPQHF
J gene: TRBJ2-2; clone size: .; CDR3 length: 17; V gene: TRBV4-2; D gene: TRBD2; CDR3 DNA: TGTGCCAGCAGCCAGGGGGGGAAGATCGCGAACACCGGGGAGCTGTTTTTT; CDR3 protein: CASSQGGKIANTGELFF
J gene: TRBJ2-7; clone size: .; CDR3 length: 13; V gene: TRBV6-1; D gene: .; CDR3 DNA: TGTGCCAGCTCTCTTCACAGGTTCTACGAGCAGTACTTC; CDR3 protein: CASSLHRFYEQYF
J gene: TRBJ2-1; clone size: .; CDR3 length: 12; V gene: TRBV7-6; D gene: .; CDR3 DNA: TGTGCCAGCAGCTTAAGCGGAGATGAGCAGTTCTTC; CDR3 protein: CASSLSGDEQFF
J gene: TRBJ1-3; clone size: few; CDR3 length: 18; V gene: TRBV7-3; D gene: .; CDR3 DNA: TGTGCCAGCAGCTTAACCGGGGGACCGGGGTCCTCTGGAAACACCATATATTTT; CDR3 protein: CASSLTGGPGSSGNTIYF
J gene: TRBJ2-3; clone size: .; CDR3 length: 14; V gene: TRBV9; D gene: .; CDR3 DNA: TGTGCCAGCAGCGTAACAGGGACGGCTGAAACGCAGTATTTT; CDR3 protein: CASSVTGTAETQYF
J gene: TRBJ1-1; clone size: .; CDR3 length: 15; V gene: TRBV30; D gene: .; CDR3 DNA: TGTGCCTGGACCCCGTGGGGAGGCATGAACACTGAAGCTTTCTTT; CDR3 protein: CAWTPWGGMNTEAFF
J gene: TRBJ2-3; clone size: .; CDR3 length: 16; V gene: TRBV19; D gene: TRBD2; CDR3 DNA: TGTGCCAGTACCCTTTTCGCGGGAGAGCCCACAGATACGCAGTATTTT; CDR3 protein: CASTLFAGEPTDTQYF
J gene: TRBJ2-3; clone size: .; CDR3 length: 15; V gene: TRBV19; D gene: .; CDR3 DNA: TGTGCCAGTAGTGACAGTTTTGGGAGCACAGATACGCAGTATTTT; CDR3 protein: CASSDSFGSTDTQYF
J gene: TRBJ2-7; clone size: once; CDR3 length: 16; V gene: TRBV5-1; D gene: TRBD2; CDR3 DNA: TGCGCCAGCAGCCCCTACGGACTAGCGGTCGCCTACGAGCAGTACTTC; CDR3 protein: CASSPYGLAVAYEQYF
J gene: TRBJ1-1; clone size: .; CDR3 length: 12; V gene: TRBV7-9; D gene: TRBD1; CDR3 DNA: TGTGCCAGCAGCCCTGAGGCAGGGGGAGCTTTCTTT; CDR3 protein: CASSPEAGGAFF
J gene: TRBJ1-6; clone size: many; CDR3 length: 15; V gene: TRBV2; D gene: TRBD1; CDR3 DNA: TGTGCCAGCAGTGAACGCGGGACAGGGTTTTCACCCCTCCACTTT; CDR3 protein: CASSERGTGFSPLHF
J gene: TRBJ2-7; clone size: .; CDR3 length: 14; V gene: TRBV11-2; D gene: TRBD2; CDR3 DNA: TGTGCCAGCAGCTCAGCGGGAGGGCCCGGCGAGCAGTACTTC; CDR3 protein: CASSSAGGPGEQYF
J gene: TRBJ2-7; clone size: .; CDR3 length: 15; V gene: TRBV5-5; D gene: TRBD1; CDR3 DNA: TGTGCCAGCAGCTTCCTGGGACAGGGGGCACACGAGCAGTACTTC; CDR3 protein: CASSFLGQGAHEQYF
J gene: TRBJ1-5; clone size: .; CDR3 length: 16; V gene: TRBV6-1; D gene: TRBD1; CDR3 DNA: TGTGCCAGCAGTGAGGGGTCGACAGGGGTCTTACAGCCCCAGCATTTT; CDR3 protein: CASSEGSTGVLQPQHF
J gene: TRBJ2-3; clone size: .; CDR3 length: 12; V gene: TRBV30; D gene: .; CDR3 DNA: TGTGCCTGGAGTGTAGGCGGAGATACGCAGTATTTT; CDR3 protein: CAWSVGGDTQYF
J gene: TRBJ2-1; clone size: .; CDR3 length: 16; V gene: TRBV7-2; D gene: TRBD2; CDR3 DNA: TGTGCCAGCAGCAAACCGCGCGGGGGGGCCGGCAATGAGCAGTTCTTC; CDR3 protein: CASSKPRGGAGNEQFF
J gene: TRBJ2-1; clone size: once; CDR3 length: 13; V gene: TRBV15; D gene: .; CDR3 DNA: TGTGCCACCAGCAGAGACAGGGGTTATGAGCAGTTCTTC; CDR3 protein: CATSRDRGYEQFF
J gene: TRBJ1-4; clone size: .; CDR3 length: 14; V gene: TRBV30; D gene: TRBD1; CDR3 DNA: TGTGCCTTGTCTGCAGGACAGGGCGCTGAAAAACTGTTTTTT; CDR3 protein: CALSAGQGAEKLFF
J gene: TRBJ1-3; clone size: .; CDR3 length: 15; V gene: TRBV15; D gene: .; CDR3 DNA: TGTGCCACCAGCACAGATCGGTCCTCTGGAAACACCATATATTTT; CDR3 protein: CATSTDRSSGNTIYF
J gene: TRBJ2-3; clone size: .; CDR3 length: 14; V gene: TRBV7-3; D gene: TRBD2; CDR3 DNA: TGTGCCAGCAGCTTCTCCGGACTAGGAGATACGCAGTATTTT; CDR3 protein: CASSFSGLGDTQYF
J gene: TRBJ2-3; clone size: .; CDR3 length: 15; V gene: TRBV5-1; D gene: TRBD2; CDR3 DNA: TGCGCCAGCAGCTGGCTAGCGGGAGGGACAGATACGCAGTATTTT; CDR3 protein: CASSWLAGGTDTQYF
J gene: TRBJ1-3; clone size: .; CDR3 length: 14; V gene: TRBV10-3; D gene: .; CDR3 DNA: TGTGCCATCAGGACGCAGGACTCTGGAAACACCATATATTTT; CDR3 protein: CAIRTQDSGNTIYF
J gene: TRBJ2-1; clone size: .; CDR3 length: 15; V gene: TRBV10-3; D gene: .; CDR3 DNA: TGTGCCATCAGTGAAGGAGGGGGCCTTTACAATGAGCAGTTCTTC; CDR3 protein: CAISEGGGLYNEQFF
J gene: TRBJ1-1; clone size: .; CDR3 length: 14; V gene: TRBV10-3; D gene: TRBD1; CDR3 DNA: TGTGCCATCAGCGGGACAGGGGAGAGGTCTGAAGCTTTCTTT; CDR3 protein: CAISGTGERSEAFF
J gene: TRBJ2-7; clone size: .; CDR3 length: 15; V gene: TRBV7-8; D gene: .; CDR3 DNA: TGTGCCAGCAGCTTAGAACTACAGGCCCAGTGGGAGCAGTACTTC; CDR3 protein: CASSLELQAQWEQYF
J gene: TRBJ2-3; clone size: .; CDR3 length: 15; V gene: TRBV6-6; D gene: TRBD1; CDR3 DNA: TGTGCCAGCAGTTCCCGGGACAGGGGTGTAGATACGCAGTATTTT; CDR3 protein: CASSSRDRGVDTQYF
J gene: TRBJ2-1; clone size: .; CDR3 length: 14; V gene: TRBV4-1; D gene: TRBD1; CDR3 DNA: TGCGCCAGCAGCCAAGATCTGGGGGAGACAGGGAAGTTCTTC; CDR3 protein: CASSQDLGETGKFF
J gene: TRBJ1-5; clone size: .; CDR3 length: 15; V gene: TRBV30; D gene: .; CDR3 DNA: TGTGCCTGCAAGGACAGTAAAAATAGCAATCAGCCCCAGCATTTT; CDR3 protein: CACKDSKNSNQPQHF
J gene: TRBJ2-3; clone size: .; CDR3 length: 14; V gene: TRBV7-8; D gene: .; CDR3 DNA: TGTGCCAGCAGCTTAGGAGTTCTCTCAGATACGCAGTATTTT; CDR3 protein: CASSLGVLSDTQYF
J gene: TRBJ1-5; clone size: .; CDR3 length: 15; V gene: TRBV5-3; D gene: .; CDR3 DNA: TGTGCCAGAAGCTTGCCAGGGAATAGCAATCAGCCCCAGCATTTT; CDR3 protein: CARSLPGNSNQPQHF
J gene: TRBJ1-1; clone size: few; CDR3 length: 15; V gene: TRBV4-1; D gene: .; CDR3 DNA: TGCGCCAGCAGCCAAGATGCAGGGGAGAACACTGAAGCTTTCTTT; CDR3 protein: CASSQDAGENTEAFF
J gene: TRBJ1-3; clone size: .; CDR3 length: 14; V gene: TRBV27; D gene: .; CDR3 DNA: TGTGCCAGCAGTTCTGGAGGATCTGGAAACACCATATATTTT; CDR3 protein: CASSSGGSGNTIYF
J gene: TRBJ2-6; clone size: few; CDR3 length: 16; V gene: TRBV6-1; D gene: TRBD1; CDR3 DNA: TGTGCCAGCAGTGACGAGACAGGGAACGGGGCCAACGTCCTGACTTTC; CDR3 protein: CASSDETGNGANVLTF
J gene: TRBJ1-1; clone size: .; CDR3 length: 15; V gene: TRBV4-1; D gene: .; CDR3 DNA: TGCGCCAGCAGCCGGGGTCCGACAGGGAACACTGAAGCTTTCTTT; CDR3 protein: CASSRGPTGNTEAFF
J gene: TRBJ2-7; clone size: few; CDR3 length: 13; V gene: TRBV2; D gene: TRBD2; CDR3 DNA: TGTGCCAGCAGGGGAGCGGGAGTTGGCGAGCAGTACTTC; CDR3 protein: CASRGAGVGEQYF
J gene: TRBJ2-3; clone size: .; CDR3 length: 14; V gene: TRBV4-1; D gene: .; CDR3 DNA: TGCGCCAGCAGCCAAGTATTCAGCACAGATACGCAGTATTTT; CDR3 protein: CASSQVFSTDTQYF
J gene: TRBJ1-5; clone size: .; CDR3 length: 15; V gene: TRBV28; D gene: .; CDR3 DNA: TGTGCCAGCAGTTTTTTTGGGGGCGAATCCCAGCCCCAGCATTTT; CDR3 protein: CASSFFGGESQPQHF
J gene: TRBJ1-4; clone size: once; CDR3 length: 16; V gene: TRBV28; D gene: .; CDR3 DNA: TGTGCCAGCAGTTTCAGCAGACTCTCAACTAATGAAAAACTGTTTTTT; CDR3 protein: CASSFSRLSTNEKLFF
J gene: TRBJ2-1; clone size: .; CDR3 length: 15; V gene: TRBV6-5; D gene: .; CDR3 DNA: TGTGCCAGCAGTTACGGGGGGAGCTCCTACAATGAGCAGTTCTTC; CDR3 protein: CASSYGGSSYNEQFF
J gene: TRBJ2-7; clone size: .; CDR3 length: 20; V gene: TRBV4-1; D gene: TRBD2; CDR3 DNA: TGCGCCAGCAGCCAAGAAGCCCCTTCGGGACTAGCGGGGGCACGTTACGAGCAGTACTTC; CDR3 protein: CASSQEAPSGLAGARYEQYF
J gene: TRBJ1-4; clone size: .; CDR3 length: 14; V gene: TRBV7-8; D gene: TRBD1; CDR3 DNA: TGTGCCAGCAGCTTAAACAGGGGTGGTGAAAAACTGTTTTTT; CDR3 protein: CASSLNRGGEKLFF
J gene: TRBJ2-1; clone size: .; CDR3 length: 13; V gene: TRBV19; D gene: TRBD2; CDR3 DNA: TGTGCCAGTATTAGCGGGAGCTACAATGAGCAGTTCTTC; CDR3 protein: CASISGSYNEQFF
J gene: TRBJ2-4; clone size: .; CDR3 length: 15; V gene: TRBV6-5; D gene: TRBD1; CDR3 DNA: TGTGCCAGCAGTTACACCGGGACAGGGAAGGTCATTCAGTACTTC; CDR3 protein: CASSYTGTGKVIQYF
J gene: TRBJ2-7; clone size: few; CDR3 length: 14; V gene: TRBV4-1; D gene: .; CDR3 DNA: TGCGCCAGCAGCCATTCTAGGGGTTGGTACGAGCAGTACTTC; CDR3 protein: CASSHSRGWYEQYF
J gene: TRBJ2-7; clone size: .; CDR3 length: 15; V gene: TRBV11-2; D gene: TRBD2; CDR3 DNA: TGTGCCAGCAGCTACCCTAGCGGGGGAGAGGACGAGCAGTACTTC; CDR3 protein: CASSYPSGGEDEQYF
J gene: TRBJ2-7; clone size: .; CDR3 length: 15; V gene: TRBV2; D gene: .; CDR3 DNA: TGTGCCAGCATAGGGGGGGAGGGAATAGCGGACGAGCAGTACTTC; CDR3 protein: CASIGGEGIADEQYF